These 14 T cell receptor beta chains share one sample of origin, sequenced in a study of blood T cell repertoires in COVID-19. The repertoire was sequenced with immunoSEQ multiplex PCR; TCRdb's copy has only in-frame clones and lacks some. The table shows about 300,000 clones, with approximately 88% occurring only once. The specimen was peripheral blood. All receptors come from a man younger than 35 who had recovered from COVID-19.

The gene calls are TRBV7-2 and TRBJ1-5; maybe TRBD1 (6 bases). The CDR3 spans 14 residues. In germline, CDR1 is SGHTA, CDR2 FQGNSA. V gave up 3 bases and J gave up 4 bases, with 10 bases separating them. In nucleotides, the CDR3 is TGTGCCAGCAGCTTCCTTACAGGGAATCAGCCCCAGCATTTT. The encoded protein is CASSFLTGNQPQHF.

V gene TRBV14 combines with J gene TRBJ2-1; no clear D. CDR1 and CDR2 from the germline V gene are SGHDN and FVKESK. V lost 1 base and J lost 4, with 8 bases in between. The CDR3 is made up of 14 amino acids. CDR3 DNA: TGTGCCAGCAGCCAAGTTAAACAGTACAATGAGCAGTTCTTC. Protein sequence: CASSQVKQYNEQFF.

The CDR3 sequence: CASSFLDRVYGYTF. The CDR3 DNA is TGTGCCAGCAGCTTTCTGGACAGGGTCTATGGCTACACCTTC. The chain employs TRBV7-8 and TRBJ1-2, with TRBD1 matching over 8 bases. This CDR3 comprises 14 residues. Germline V gene data show CDR1 as SGHVS and CDR2 as FQNEAQ. The V gene end was trimmed by 3 bases and the J gene end by 4 bases; junction bases not matched to a gene: 4.

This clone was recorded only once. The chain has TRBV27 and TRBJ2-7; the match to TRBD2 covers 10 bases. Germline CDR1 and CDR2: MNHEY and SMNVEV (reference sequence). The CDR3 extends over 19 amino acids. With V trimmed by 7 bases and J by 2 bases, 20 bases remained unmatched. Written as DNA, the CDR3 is TGTGCCAGCATTCCTAACAGGGGCTCTAGCGGGAGTGGGGCCTACGAGCAGTACTTC. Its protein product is CASIPNRGSSGSGAYEQYF.

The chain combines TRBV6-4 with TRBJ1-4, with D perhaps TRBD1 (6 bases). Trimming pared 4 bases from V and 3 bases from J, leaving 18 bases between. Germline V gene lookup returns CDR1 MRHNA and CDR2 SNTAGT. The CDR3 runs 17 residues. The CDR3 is CASSVPPTGSPNEKLFF. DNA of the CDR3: TGTGCCAGCAGTGTTCCACCAACAGGGTCCCCTAATGAAAAACTGTTTTTT.

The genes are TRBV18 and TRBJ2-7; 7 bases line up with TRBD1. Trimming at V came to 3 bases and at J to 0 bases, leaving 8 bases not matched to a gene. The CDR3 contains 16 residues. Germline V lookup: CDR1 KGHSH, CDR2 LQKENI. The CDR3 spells CASSPSFRDSSYEQYF. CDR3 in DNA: TGTGCCAGCTCACCCTCCTTCCGGGACAGCTCCTACGAGCAGTACTTC.

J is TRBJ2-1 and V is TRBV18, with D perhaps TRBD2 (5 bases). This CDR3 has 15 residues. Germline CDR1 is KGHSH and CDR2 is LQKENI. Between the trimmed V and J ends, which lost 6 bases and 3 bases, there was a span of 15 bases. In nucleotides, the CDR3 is TGTGCCAGCTCCGCCGGGGTGCCCGACTACAATGAGCAGTTCTTC. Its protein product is CASSAGVPDYNEQFF.

The CDR3 protein is CASIGTGKGYTF. CDR3 DNA sequence: TGTGCCAGCATCGGGACAGGGAAGGGCTACACCTTC. V is TRBV12-3 or TRBV12-4 and J is TRBJ1-2; TRBD1 aligns across 9 bases. The CDR3 consists of 12 residues. V shed 7 bases and J 8 bases; nucleotides not matched to a gene: 5.

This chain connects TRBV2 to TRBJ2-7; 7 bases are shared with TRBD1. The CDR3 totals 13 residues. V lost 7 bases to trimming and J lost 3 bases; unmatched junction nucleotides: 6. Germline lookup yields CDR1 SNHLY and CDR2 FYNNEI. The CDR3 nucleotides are TGTGCCAGCAACCGGGACAGAGACTACGAGCAGTACTTC. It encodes CASNRDRDYEQYF.

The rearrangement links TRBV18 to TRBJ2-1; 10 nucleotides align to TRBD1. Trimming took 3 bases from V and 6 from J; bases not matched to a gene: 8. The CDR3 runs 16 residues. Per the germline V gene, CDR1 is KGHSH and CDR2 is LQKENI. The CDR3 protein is CASSPGQGTEGNEQFF. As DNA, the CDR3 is TGTGCCAGCTCACCGGGACAGGGGACCGAGGGCAATGAGCAGTTCTTC. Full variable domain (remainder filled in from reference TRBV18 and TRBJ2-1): NAGVMQNPRHLVRRRGQEARLRCSPMKGHSHVYWYRQLPEEGLKFMVYLQKENIIDESGMPKERFSAEFPKEGPSILRIQQVVRGDSAAYFCASSPGQGTEGNEQFFGPGTRLTVL.

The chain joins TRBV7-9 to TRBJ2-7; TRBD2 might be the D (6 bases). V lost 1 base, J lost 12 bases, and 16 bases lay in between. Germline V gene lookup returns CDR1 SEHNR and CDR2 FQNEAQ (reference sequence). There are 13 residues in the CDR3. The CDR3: CASSLEPGLRGYF. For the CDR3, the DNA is TGTGCCAGCAGCTTAGAACCGGGACTGAGGGGGTACTTC.

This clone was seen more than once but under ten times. The CDR3 reads CASSTSGGNNEQFF. CDR3 sequence (DNA): TGTGCCAGCAGTACTAGCGGGGGGAACAATGAGCAGTTCTTC. The chain joins TRBV2 to TRBJ2-1, with 12 positions matching TRBD2. In germline, CDR1 is SNHLY, CDR2 FYNNEI. The CDR3 is 14 amino acids. J was trimmed by 5 bases and V by 5 bases; bases with no gene match: 1.

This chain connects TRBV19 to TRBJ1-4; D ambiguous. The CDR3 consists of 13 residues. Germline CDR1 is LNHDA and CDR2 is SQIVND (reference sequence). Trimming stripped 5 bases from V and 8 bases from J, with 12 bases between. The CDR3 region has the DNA TGTGCCAGTAGTCCCGGACTCGGGGAAAAACTGTTTTTT. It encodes CASSPGLGEKLFF.

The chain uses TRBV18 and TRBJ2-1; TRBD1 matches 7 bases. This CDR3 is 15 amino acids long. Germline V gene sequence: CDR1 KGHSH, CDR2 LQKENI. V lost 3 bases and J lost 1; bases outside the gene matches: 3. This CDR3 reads CASSPRDSSYNEQFF. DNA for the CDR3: TGTGCCAGCTCACCCCGGGACAGTTCCTACAATGAGCAGTTCTTC.